What follows is one T cell receptor (beta chain) and its context. The assay was immunoSEQ multiplex PCR, and TCRdb's table has in-frame clones only and misses some. The sample holds roughly 46,000 clones, 70% to 90% seen once. The entry originates in a study of blood T cell repertoires in COVID-19. CDR3 length: 14 amino acids. Germline assignment: CDR1 ENHRY and CDR2 SYGVKD. Trimming cost V 4 bases and J 1 base, with 9 bases left between them. The rearrangement uses TRBV10-3 and TRBJ2-3, with D perhaps TRBD2 (6 bases). Sequenced: peripheral blood. The origin of this receptor is a human donor in a cohort sampled during active COVID-19. The donor label of this sample is uncertain. Here the CDR3 reads CAISGGGGTDTQYF. The CDR3 nucleotides read TGTGCCATCAGTGGGGGCGGGGGCACAGATACGCAGTATTTT.